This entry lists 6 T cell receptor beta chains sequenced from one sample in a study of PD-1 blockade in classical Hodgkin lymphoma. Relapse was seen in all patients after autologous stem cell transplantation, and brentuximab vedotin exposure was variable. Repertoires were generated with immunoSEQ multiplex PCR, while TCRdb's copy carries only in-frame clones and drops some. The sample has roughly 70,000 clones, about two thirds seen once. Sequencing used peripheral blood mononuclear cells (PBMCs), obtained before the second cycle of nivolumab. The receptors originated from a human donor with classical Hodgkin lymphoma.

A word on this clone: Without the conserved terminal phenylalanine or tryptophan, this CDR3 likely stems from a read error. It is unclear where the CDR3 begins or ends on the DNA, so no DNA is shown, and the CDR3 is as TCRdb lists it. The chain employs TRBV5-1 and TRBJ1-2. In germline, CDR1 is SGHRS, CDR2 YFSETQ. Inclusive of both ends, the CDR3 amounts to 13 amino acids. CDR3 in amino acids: CASSSGAVGMAHL.

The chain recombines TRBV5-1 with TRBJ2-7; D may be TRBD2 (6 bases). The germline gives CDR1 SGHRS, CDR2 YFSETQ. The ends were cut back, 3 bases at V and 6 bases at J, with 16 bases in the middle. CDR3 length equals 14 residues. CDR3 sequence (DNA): TGCGCCAGCAGCTCTAATGGTCGGGAGCTCGAGCAGTACTTC. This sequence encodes CASSSNGRELEQYF.

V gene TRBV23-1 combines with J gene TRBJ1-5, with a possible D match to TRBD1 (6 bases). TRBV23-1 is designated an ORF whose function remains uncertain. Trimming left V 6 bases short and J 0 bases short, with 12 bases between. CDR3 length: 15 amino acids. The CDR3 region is CASRQGEYSNQPQHF. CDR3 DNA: TGCGCCAGCAGACAGGGAGAGTATAGCAATCAGCCCCAGCATTTT.

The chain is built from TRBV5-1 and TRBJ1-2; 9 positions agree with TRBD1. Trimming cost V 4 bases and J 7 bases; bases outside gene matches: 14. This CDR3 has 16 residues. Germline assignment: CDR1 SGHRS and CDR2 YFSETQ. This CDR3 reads CASSATGGSEGSGYTF. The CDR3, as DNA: TGCGCCAGCAGCGCAACAGGGGGCTCTGAGGGAAGTGGCTACACCTTC.

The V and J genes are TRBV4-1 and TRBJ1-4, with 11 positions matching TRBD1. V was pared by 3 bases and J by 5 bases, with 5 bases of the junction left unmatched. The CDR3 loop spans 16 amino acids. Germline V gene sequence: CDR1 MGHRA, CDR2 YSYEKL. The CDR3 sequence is CASSQAGTGGNEKLFF. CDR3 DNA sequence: TGCGCCAGCAGCCAGGCCGGGACAGGGGGAAATGAAAAACTGTTTTTT.

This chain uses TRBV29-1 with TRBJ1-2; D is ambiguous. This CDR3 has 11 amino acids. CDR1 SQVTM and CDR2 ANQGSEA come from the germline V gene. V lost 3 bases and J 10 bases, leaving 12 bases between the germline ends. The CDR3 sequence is CSVDRSNAYTF. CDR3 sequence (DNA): TGCAGCGTTGATCGGAGTAATGCCTACACCTTC.